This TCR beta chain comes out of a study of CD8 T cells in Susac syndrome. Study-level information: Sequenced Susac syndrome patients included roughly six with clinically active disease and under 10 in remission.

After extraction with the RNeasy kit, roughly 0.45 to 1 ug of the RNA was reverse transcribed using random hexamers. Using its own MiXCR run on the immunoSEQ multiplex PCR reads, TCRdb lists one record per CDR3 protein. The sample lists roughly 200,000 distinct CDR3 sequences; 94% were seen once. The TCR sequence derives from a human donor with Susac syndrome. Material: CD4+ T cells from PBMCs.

The CDR3 DNA reads TGTGCCAGCAGCTTAGGGGAGGGCCGATCGAGGAATGAGCAGTTCTTC. The encoded protein is CASSLGEGRSRNEQFF. This chain links TRBV7-2 with TRBJ2-1, with TRBD2 identical over 7 bases. This CDR3 is built from 16 residues. The junction had 10 bases not matched to a gene; V was cut back by 1 base and J by 7 bases. Germline V gene lookup returns CDR1 SGHTA and CDR2 FQGNSA. Together with reference TRBV7-2 and TRBJ2-1, the CDR3 gives the full variable domain: GAGVSQSPSNKVTEKGKDVELRCDPISGHTALYWYRQSLGQGLEFLIYFQGNSAPDKSGLPSDRFSAERTGGSVSTLTIQRTQQEDSAVYLCASSLGEGRSRNEQFFGPGTRLTVL.